The following is a TCR beta chain sequence with its context. The antigen remains unidentified. The data were taken from a study of cytomegalovirus exposure and HLA in healthy donors. Study context: Of 398 genotyped donors, roughly 81% clustered with self-reported Caucasian donors.

Use of 60 Vbeta and 13 Jbeta primers characterized the PCR. Here immunoSEQ multiplex PCR was the method, and the copy in TCRdb shows in-frame clones only, minus some. The repertoire includes approximately 150,000 clones, around 63% of them detected once, and 4% to 5.5% sits in the top ten. The germline V and J ends were trimmed by 5 bases and 4 bases, with 17 bases remaining between them. The CDR3 is 15 residues long. Germline loops: CDR1 LNHDA, CDR2 SQIVND (reference sequence). Study results and caveats: Sequence variants that were highly shared formed a cluster that was likely a sequencing artifact.

J is TRBJ1-1 and V is TRBV19; a possible D gene is TRBD1 (5 bases). The receptor was derived from a woman between 18 and 29 years old in good health and CMV-seropositive. The sample was PBMCs. CDR3 in DNA: TGTGCCAGTAGTTTCCCACGGGGGGTAGGCACTGAAGCTTTCTTT. Protein: CASSFPRGVGTEAFF.